This T cell receptor (beta chain) was captured by sequencing in a study of Ad26.COV2.S vaccination and SARS-CoV-2 variants. The study's findings and limits: For non-spike TCRs, breadth in vaccine recipients resembled that in placebo recipients. Placebo recipients had lower spike-specific TCR breadth than vaccine recipients.

A note on this clone: The antigen is not known.

There are 11 residues in the CDR3. The germline gives CDR1 SGDLS, CDR2 YYNGEE. Trimming removed 3 bases from V and 10 bases from J, with 8 bases in between. The table came from immunoSEQ multiplex PCR; TCRdb's copy has only in-frame clones and leaves some out. This table has around 45,000 clones, approximately 83% appearing once. This TCR was sampled from a human donor who had recovered from COVID-19. The sample consisted of peripheral blood, taken after recovery from COVID-19. The chain joins TRBV9 to TRBJ1-5, with D unresolved. The CDR3 DNA follows: TGTGCCAGCAGCGATCCGGGACCCCAGCATTTT. Its protein product is CASSDPGPQHF.